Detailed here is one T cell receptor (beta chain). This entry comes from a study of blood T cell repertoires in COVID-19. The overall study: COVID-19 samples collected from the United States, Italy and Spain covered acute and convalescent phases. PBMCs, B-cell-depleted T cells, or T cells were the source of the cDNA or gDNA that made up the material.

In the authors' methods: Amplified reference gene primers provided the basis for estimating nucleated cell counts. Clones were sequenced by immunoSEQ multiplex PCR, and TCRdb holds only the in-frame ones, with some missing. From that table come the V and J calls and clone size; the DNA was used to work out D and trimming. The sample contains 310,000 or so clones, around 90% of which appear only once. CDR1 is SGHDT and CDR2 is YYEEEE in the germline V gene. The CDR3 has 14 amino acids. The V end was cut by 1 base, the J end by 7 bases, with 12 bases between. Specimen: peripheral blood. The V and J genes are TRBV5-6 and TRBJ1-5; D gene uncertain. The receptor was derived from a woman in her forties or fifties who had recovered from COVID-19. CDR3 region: CASSLMQGRQPQHF. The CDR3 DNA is TGTGCCAGCAGCTTGATGCAAGGGAGGCAGCCCCAGCATTTT.